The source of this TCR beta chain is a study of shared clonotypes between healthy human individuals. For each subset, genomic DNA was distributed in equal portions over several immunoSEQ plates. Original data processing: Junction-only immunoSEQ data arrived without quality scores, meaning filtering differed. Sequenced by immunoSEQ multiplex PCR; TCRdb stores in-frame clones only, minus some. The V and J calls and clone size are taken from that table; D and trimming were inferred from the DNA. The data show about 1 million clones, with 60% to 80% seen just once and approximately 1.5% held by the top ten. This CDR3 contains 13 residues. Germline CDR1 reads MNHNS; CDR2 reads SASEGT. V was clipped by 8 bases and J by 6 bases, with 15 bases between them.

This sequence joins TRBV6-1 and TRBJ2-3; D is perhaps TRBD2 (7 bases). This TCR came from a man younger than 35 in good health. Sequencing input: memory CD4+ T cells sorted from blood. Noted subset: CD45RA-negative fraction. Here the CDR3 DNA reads TGTGCCAGCTTTTTGGGGGGGGCGGATACGCAGTATTTT. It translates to CASFLGGADTQYF.